Following are 15 T cell receptor beta chains from one sample sequenced in a study of cytomegalovirus exposure and HLA in healthy donors. Primers: 60 Vbeta forward and 13 Jbeta reverse. Sequencing used immunoSEQ multiplex PCR; TCRdb keeps in-frame clones, though not all of them. This table holds 150,000 to 200,000 clones, roughly 80% found once. Sequencing was carried out using PBMCs. All receptors come from a man in his sixties in good health and CMV-seronegative.

This chain links TRBV2 with TRBJ1-1; D is unresolved. CDR3 length equals 13 residues. The germline gives CDR1 SNHLY, CDR2 FYNNEI. Trimming took 2 bases from V and 1 from J, leaving 5 bases between them. CDR3 DNA: TGTGCCAGCAGTGAATTCCAGAACACTGAAGCTTTCTTT. Residues: CASSEFQNTEAFF.

The chain uses TRBV28 and TRBJ1-5; 7 positions match TRBD1. Per germline, CDR1 MDHEN and CDR2 SYDVKM. V lost 6 bases to trimming and J lost 5 bases; unmatched junction nucleotides: 22. CDR3 length: 19 amino acids. CDR3 in DNA: TGTGCCAGCAGCCACATCCCACCGGTGAGGGACAGAGGGGATCAGCCCCAGCATTTT. This translates into CASSHIPPVRDRGDQPQHF.

The chain carries TRBV4-3 and TRBJ2-3, with 7 bases lining up with TRBD1. Germline trimming cut 1 base from V and 4 bases from J; bases unmatched to any gene: 8. The germline CDR1 and CDR2 sequences are LGHNA and YSLEER. This CDR3 has 16 amino acids. This chain's CDR3 is CASSQAKGAGADTQYF. The CDR3 nucleotides are TGCGCCAGCAGCCAAGCAAAGGGGGCTGGAGCAGATACGCAGTATTTT.

V and J are TRBV19 and TRBJ1-1; TRBD1 agrees at 8 bases. V lost 6 bases, J lost 5 bases, and 5 bases stayed unmatched. From germline, CDR1 is LNHDA and CDR2 SQIVND (reference sequence). The CDR3 length is 13 residues. The CDR3: CASSRTGRTEAFF. The CDR3, as DNA: TGTGCCAGTAGCAGGACAGGGAGGACTGAAGCTTTCTTT.

The rearrangement joins TRBV4-3 to TRBJ2-7; perhaps TRBD2 as D (5 bases). Trimming took off 1 base at V and 4 bases at J, with 11 bases between the two ends. CDR1 and CDR2 (germline): LGHNA, YSLEER. The CDR3 is 14 amino acids. The CDR3 spells CASSQGFGEYEQYF. CDR3 bases: TGCGCCAGCAGCCAAGGGTTCGGGGAATACGAGCAGTACTTC.

This chain joins TRBV30 and TRBJ1-1; TRBD1 might be the D (6 bases). Germline CDR1 and CDR2: GTSNPN and SVGIG (reference sequence). Trimming took off 3 bases at V and 1 base at J, with 15 bases between the two ends. The CDR3 length is 15 residues. The CDR3 DNA follows: TGTGCCTGGAGGGTTCCTTTGGGACAGAACACTGAAGCTTTCTTT. Translating it yields CAWRVPLGQNTEAFF.

This chain uses TRBV2 with TRBJ2-7; D possibly corresponds to TRBD1 (5 bases). CDR1 and CDR2 from the germline V gene are SNHLY and FYNNEI. The CDR3 has 12 residues. Trimming took off 6 bases at V and 5 bases at J, with 11 bases between the two ends. The CDR3 sequence is CASRHDSNEQYF. CDR3 DNA: TGTGCCAGCAGACACGACAGCAACGAGCAGTACTTC.

This clone has more than one count but fewer than ten. The J gene is TRBJ2-4, the V gene TRBV30; weak D call: TRBD1 (5 bases). Trimming took 1 base from V and 1 from J, leaving 8 bases between them. CDR1 and CDR2 from the germline V gene are GTSNPN and SVGIG (reference sequence). The CDR3 covers 14 residues. The CDR3 DNA sequence: TGTGCCTGGAGTGCGACAGCGGCCAAAAACATTCAGTACTTC. This encodes CAWSATAAKNIQYF.

This clone was observed a single time. This chain uses TRBV27 with TRBJ1-2; D possibly corresponds to TRBD1 (5 bases). Germline loops: CDR1 MNHEY, CDR2 SMNVEV (reference sequence). V lost 2 bases to trimming and J lost 4 bases, with 11 bases between them. The CDR3 is made up of 14 amino acids. The DNA of the CDR3 is TGTGCCAGCAGTTTAAGCAGGGTAGGCTATGGCTACACCTTC. It encodes CASSLSRVGYGYTF.

This clone was recorded once. The chain joins TRBV6-4 to TRBJ1-2, with D perhaps TRBD1 (5 bases). CDR1 and CDR2 from the germline V gene are MRHNA and SNTAGT. Trimming left V 3 bases short and J 3 bases short, with 17 bases between. The CDR3 spans 16 residues. CDR3 sequence reads: CASSETASRVDYGYTF. The CDR3 nucleotides are TGTGCCAGCAGTGAGACGGCGAGCAGGGTCGACTATGGCTACACCTTC.

The rearrangement links TRBV29-1 to TRBJ1-2; D is perhaps TRBD1 (5 bases). The CDR3 spans 16 residues. CDR1 and CDR2 (germline): SQVTM, ANQGSEA. The V end was cut by 4 bases, the J end by 5 bases, with 23 bases between. CDR3 sequence: CSVVDPAARVNYGYTF. The CDR3 coding sequence is TGCAGCGTTGTAGATCCCGCCGCCAGGGTAAATTATGGCTACACCTTC.

This rearrangement joins TRBV6-1 to TRBJ2-7; TRBD1 matches 9 bases. The germline gives CDR1 MNHNS, CDR2 SASEGT. The CDR3 spans 15 residues. J gave up 2 bases and V 2 bases, and 4 bases lay outside the gene matches. As DNA, the CDR3 is TGTGCCAGCAGTGAAATGGGACAGGGCCCCTACGAGCAGTACTTC. Amino acids: CASSEMGQGPYEQYF.

V gene TRBV23-1 combines with J gene TRBJ2-7; 10 nucleotides align to TRBD2. TRBV23-1 is an ORF for which the function is uncertain. The CDR3 consists of 16 residues. V shed 2 bases and J 4 bases; nucleotides not matched to a gene: 8. The CDR3 sequence: CASSQPTSGVPYEQYF. The CDR3 region has the DNA TGCGCCAGCAGTCAACCTACTAGCGGGGTCCCTTACGAGCAGTACTTC.

This clone is a singleton in its sample. In DNA, the CDR3 is TGTGCCATCAGGTTCGAGAGCTCCTATAATTCACCCCTCCACTTT. This codes for CAIRFESSYNSPLHF. J is TRBJ1-6 and V is TRBV10-3; no clear D. The ends were cut back, 6 bases at V and 0 bases at J, with 9 bases in the middle. This CDR3 spans 15 amino acids. The V gene's germline CDR1 is ENHRY and CDR2 SYGVKD.

This rearrangement joins TRBV4-1 to TRBJ1-2, with TRBD1 as a possible D gene (5 bases). Trimming stripped 1 base from V and 4 bases from J, with 10 bases between. The length of the CDR3 is 14 residues. Germline CDR1 is MGHRA and CDR2 is YSYEKL. The CDR3 sequence: CASSQAAGRYGYTF. The CDR3 nucleotides are TGCGCCAGCAGCCAAGCTGCAGGGCGCTATGGCTACACCTTC.